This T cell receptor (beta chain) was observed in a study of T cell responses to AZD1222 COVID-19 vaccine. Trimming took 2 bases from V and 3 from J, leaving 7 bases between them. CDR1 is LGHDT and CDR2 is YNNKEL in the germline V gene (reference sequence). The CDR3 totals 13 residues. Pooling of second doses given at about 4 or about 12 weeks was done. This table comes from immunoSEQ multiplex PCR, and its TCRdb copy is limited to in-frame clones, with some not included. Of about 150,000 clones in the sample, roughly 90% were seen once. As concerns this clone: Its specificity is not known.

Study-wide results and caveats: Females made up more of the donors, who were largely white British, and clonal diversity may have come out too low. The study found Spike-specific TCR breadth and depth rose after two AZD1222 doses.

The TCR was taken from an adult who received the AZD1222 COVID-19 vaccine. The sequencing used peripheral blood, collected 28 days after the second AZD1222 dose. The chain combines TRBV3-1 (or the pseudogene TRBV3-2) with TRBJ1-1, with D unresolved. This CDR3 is CASSQRGHTEAFF. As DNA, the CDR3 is TGTGCCAGCAGCCAACGCGGGCACACTGAAGCTTTCTTT.